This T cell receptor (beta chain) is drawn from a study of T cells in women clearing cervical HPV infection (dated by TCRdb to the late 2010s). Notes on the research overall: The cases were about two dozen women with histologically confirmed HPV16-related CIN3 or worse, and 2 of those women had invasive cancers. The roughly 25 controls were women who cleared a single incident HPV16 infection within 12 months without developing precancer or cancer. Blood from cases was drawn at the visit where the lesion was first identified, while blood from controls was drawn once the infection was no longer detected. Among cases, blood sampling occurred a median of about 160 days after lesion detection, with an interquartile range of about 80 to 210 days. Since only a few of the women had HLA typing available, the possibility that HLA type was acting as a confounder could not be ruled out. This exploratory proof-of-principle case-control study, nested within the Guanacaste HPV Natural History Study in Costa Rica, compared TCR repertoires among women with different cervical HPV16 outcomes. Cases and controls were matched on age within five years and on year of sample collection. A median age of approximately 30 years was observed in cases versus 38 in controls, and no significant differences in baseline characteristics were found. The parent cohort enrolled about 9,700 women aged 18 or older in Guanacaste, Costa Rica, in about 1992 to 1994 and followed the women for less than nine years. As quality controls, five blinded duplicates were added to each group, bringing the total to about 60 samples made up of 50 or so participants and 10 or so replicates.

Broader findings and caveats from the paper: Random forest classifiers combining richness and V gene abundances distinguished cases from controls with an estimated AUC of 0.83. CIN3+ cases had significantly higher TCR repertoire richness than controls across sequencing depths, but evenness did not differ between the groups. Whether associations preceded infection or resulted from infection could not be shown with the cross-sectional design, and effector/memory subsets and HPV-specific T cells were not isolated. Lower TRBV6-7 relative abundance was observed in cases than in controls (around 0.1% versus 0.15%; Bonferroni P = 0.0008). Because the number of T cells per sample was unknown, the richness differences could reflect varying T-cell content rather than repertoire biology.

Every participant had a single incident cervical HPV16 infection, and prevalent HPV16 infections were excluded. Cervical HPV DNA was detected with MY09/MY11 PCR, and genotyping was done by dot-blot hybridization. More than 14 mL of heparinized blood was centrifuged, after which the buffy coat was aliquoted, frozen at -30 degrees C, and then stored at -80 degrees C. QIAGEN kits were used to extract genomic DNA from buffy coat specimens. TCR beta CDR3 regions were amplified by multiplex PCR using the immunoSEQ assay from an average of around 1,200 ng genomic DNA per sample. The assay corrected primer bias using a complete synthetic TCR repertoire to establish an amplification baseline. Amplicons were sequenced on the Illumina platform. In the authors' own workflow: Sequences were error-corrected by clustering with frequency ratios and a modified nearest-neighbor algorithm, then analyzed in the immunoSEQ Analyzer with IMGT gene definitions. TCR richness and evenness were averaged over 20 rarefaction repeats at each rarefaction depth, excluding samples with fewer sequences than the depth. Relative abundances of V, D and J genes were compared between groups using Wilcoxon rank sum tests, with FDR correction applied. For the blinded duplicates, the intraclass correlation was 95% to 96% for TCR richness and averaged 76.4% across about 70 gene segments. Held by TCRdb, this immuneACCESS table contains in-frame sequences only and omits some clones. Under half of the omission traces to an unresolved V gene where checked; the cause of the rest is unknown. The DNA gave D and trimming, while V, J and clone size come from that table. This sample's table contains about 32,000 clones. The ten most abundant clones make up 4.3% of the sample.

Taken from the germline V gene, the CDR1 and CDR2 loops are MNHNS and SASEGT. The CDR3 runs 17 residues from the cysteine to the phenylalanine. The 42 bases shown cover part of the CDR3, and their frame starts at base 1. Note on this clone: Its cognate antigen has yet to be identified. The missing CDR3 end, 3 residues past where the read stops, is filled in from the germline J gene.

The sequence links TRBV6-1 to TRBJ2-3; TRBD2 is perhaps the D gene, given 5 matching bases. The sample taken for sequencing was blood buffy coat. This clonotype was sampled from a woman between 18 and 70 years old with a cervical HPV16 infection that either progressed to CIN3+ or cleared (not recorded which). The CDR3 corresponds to CASSEYRQTGSNQPQYF. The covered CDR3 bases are TGTGCCAGCAGTGAATATAGACAAACGGGGAGCAATCAGCCG.